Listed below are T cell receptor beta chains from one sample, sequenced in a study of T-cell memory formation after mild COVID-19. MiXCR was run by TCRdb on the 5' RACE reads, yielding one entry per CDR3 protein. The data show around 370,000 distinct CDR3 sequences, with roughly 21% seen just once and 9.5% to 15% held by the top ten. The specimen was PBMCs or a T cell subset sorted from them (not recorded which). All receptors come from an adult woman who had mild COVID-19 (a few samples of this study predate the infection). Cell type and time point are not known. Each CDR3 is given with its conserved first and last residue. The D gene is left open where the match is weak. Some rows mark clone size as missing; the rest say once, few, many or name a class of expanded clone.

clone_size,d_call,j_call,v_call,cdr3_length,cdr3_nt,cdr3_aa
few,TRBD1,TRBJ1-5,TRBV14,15,TGTGCCAGCAGCCTTATGGACAGGGGAGATCAGCCCCAGCATTTT,CASSLMDRGDQPQHF
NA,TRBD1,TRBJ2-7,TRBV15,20,TGTGCCACCAGCAGCCGGGCAGACCGGGACAGGGGGCGAAGCTCCTACGAGCAGTACTTC,CATSSRADRDRGRSSYEQYF
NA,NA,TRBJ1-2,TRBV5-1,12,TGCGCCAGCAGCCCTCTCGGAGGGGGCTACACCTTC,CASSPLGGGYTF
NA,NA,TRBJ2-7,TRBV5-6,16,TGTGCCAGCAGCTTCCCGACCCTTGAGGTCTCCTACGAGCAGTACTTC,CASSFPTLEVSYEQYF
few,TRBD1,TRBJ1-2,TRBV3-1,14,TGTGCCAGCAGCCCTCTAGGACAGGGCTATGGCTACACCTTC,CASSPLGQGYGYTF
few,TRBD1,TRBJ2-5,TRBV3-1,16,TGTGCCAGCAGCGACCCGGGACAGGGGTACTTAGAGACCCAGTACTTC,CASSDPGQGYLETQYF
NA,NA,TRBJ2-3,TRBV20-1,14,TGCAGTGCACCCGATAAGCGGAGCACAGATACGCAGTATTTT,CSAPDKRSTDTQYF
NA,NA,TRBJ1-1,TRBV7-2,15,TGTGCCAGCAGCTCTCCGGGACTCCTGAACACTGAAGCTTTCTTT,CASSSPGLLNTEAFF
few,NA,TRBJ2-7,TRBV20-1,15,TGCAGTGCTAGAGATTCGAGACACCAAGTGGACGAGCAGTACTTC,CSARDSRHQVDEQYF
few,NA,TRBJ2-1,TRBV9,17,TGTGCCAGCAGCGTGAGGAAGGAGGCCCACGGGTCCCATGAGCAGTTCTTC,CASSVRKEAHGSHEQFF
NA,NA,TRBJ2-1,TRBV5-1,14,TGCGCCAGCAGCTTAGGGCTATCCTACACTGAGCAGTTCTTC,CASSLGLSYTEQFF
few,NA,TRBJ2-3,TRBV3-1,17,TGTGCCAGCAGCCATCGAAACTACCGTAATCCCACAGATACGCAGTATTTT,CASSHRNYRNPTDTQYF
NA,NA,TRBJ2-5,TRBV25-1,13,TGTGCCAGCAGTGAAAGAGGAAAAGAGACCCAGTACTTC,CASSERGKETQYF
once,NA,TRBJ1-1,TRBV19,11,TGTGCCAGTAGTATGACCACTGAAGCTTTCTTT,CASSMTTEAFF
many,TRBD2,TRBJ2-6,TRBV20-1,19,TGCAGTGCTGGGGGGACTAGCGGGGGACTCAGCTCTGGGGCCAACGTCCTGACTTTC,CSAGGTSGGLSSGANVLTF
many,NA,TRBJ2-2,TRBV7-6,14,TGTGCCAGCAGCTTAGAGGCGAACACCGGGGAGCTGTTTTTT,CASSLEANTGELFF
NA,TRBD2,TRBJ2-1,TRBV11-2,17,TGTGCCAGCAGCCGGACTAGCGGGAGGGCCGAATACAATGAGCAGTTCTTC,CASSRTSGRAEYNEQFF
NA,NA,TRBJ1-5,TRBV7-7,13,TGTGCCAGCAGTAGGGGACCGGATCAGCCCCAGCATTTT,CASSRGPDQPQHF
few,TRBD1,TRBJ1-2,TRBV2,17,TGTGCCAGCAGTCTCACGCCGGGGGACAGTCCCAACTATGGCTACACCTTC,CASSLTPGDSPNYGYTF
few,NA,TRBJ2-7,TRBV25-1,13,TGTGCCAGTTCACGGGCTCCCTCCTACGAGCAGTACTTC,CASSRAPSYEQYF
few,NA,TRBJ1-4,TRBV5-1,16,TGCGCCAGCAGCTTGAATTTGGGACAAACGAATGAAAAACTGTTTTTT,CASSLNLGQTNEKLFF
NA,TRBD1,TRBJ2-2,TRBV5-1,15,TGCGCCAGCAGCCCGGACAGGGGGCACACCGGGGAGCTGTTTTTT,CASSPDRGHTGELFF
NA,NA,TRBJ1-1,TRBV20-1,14,TGCAGTGCTAGTAGGGGCAGGGCGAACACTGAAGCTTTCTTT,CSASRGRANTEAFF
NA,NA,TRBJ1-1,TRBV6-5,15,TGTGCCAGCAGTTACGGAGGGTTGGGGAACACTGAAGCTTTCTTT,CASSYGGLGNTEAFF
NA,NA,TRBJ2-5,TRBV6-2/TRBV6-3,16,TGTGCCAGCAGTTATCAAGGGGAGAGCGCTTGGGAGACCCAGTACTTC,CASSYQGESAWETQYF
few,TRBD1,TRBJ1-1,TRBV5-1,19,TGCGCCAGCAGCCCGGCAACACCTGGGACAGGGAGTCTGAACACTGAAGCTTTCTTT,CASSPATPGTGSLNTEAFF
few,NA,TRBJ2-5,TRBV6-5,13,TGTGCCAGCAGTTACTCGAAGGGGGAGACCCAGTACTTC,CASSYSKGETQYF
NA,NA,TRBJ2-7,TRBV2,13,TGTGCCAGCAATGGCAGGGGGACTTACGAGCAGTACTTC,CASNGRGTYEQYF
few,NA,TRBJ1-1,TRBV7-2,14,TGTGCCAGCAGCCCCCGGGGGGGGGGAACTGAAGCTTTCTTT,CASSPRGGGTEAFF
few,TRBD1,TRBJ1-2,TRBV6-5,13,TGTGCCAGCCGATTAACAGGGGACTATGGCTACACCTTC,CASRLTGDYGYTF
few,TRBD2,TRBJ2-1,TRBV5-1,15,TGCGCCAGCAGCTTCGGCGGGGGGGCTAAGAATGAGCAGTTCTTC,CASSFGGGAKNEQFF
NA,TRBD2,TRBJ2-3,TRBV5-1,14,TGCGCCAGTGGGACTAGCGGTTCCACAGATACGCAGTATTTT,CASGTSGSTDTQYF
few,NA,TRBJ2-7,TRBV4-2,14,TGTGCCAGCAGCCCACGGGAGAGGAGCTACGAGCAGTACTTC,CASSPRERSYEQYF
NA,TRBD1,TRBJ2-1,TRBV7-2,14,TGTGCCAGCAGCTTAGGTCAGGGGGTAAATGAGCAGTTCTTC,CASSLGQGVNEQFF
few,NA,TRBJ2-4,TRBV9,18,TGTGCCAGCAGCGTAGCTACGTTCGGGGGTCTCGGCAAAAACATTCAGTACTTC,CASSVATFGGLGKNIQYF
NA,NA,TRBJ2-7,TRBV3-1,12,TGTGCCAGCAGCCGAGCGACCTACGAGCAGTACTTC,CASSRATYEQYF
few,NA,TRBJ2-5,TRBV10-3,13,TGTGCCATCAGTGCCGAAGGGGAAGAGACCCAGTACTTC,CAISAEGEETQYF
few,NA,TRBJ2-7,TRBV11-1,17,TGTGCCAGCAGCTCGCCCCGCGCAGGGGCCCTCTCCTACGAGCAGTACTTC,CASSSPRAGALSYEQYF
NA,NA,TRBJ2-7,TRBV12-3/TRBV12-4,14,TGTGCCAGCAGTTCCAACAGCAACTCCTACGAGCAGTACTTC,CASSSNSNSYEQYF